These T cell receptor beta chains were read from a single sample in a study of cytomegalovirus exposure and HLA in healthy donors. Clones were sequenced by immunoSEQ multiplex PCR, and TCRdb holds only the in-frame ones, with some missing. The sample records roughly 180,000 clones, about 80% being singletons. The sequencing input was PBMCs. These TCRs come from a man under 40 in good health and CMV-seropositive. CDR3s include the opening cysteine and the closing phenylalanine or tryptophan. D genes are given only for firm matches. The listing skips clone size in some rows; elsewhere it reads once, few, many or a size class.

TRBJ2-7 TRBD1 TRBV9 NA TGTGCCAGCAGCGTATCGGACAGGGGATATCACGAGCAGTACTTC CASSVSDRGYHEQYF
TRBJ1-6 NA TRBV27 few TGTGCCAGCAGTTTAAGGGACTCAAGAAGAGGGGATTCACCCCTCCACTTT CASSLRDSRRGDSPLHF
TRBJ2-1 TRBD2 TRBV5-6 NA TGTGCCAGCAGCTTGGGCCCGACTGGGACTAGGCCTAGTGAGCAGTTCTTC CASSLGPTGTRPSEQFF
TRBJ1-1 TRBD1 TRBV7-9 NA TGTTCCAGCAGCTCCCCCCGACAGGGGAGCCCTGAAGCTTTCTTT CSSSSPRQGSPEAFF
TRBJ1-6 TRBD1 TRBV4-3 NA TGCGCCAGCAGCCAGGGGACAGGGGCCAATTCACCCCTCCACTTT CASSQGTGANSPLHF
TRBJ2-1 TRBD2 TRBV9 NA TGTGCCAGCAGCCCCTTCGGGCGGGGGGCCTTGTTTAACAATGAGCAGTTCTTC CASSPFGRGALFNNEQFF
TRBJ2-7 TRBD2 TRBV18 NA TGTGCCAGCAACCTGGGACTAGCGGCCGACGAGCAGTACTTC CASNLGLAADEQYF
TRBJ2-1 TRBD2 TRBV9 NA TGTGCCAGCAGCGTAGTGTGGAGTAGCGGGGGGAGCTCCTACAATGAGCAGTTCTTC CASSVVWSSGGSSYNEQFF
TRBJ2-1 NA TRBV19 NA TGTGCCAGTAACTGGGCAGATTCCTACAATGAGCAGTTCTTC CASNWADSYNEQFF
TRBJ1-3 TRBD1 TRBV19 NA TGTGCCAGTAGGACCGACAGGGTATCCGGAAACACCATATATTTT CASRTDRVSGNTIYF
TRBJ2-1 NA TRBV4-3 NA TGCGCCAGCAGCCTTCATTCAGGGGTCTACAATGAGCAGTTCTTC CASSLHSGVYNEQFF
TRBJ2-5 TRBD1 TRBV2 NA TGTGCCAGCAGTGAACCGGGACAGGGGAGTGGGGAGACCCAGTACTTC CASSEPGQGSGETQYF
TRBJ2-3 NA TRBV27 NA TGTGCCAGCAGTTCCCGGCGGGGCACAGATACGCAGTATTTT CASSSRRGTDTQYF
TRBJ2-2 TRBD2 TRBV11-2 NA TGTGCCAGCAGCTTAATTAGCGGGAGGGCCGACACCGGGGAGCTGTTTTTT CASSLISGRADTGELFF
TRBJ2-5 TRBD1 TRBV11-2 NA TGTGCCAGCAGCGGACAGGGGGTCCAAGAGACCCAGTACTTC CASSGQGVQETQYF
TRBJ2-5 TRBD1 TRBV18 NA TGTGCCAGCTCACGGGAGACAGGGCGAGAGACCCAGTACTTC CASSRETGRETQYF
TRBJ1-2 NA TRBV5-8 NA TGTGCCAGCAAGTACACCGCCTATGGCTACACCTTC CASKYTAYGYTF
TRBJ2-7 NA TRBV7-8 NA TGTGCCAGCAGCTTAAGGGGGACCCCCTCCTACGAGCAGTACTTC CASSLRGTPSYEQYF
TRBJ2-1 TRBD1 TRBV10-1 NA TGCGCCAGCAGTTTCGTCGGACAGGGGTGGAATGAGCAGTTCTTC CASSFVGQGWNEQFF
TRBJ2-1 NA TRBV29-1 NA TGCAGCGTTGAACGCTCGGGGGATGAGCAGTTCTTC CSVERSGDEQFF
TRBJ1-6 NA TRBV11-3 few TGTGCCAGCAGCTTAACAGTACCCTATAATTCACCCCTCCACTTT CASSLTVPYNSPLHF
TRBJ2-1 NA TRBV6-5 NA TGTGCCAGCGGACGGACTATCTACAATGAGCAGTTCTTC CASGRTIYNEQFF
TRBJ1-4 TRBD1 TRBV2 NA TGTGCCAGCAGTAGTCGGACAGGGATTGATGAAAAACTGTTTTTT CASSSRTGIDEKLFF
TRBJ1-5 TRBD1 TRBV4-1 NA TGCGCCAGCAGCCCACTGGACAGGGGGACGTATGGCAATCAGCCCCAGCATTTT CASSPLDRGTYGNQPQHF
TRBJ2-3 NA TRBV5-5 NA TGTGCCAGCAGCCAGCTAGCGACAGATACGCAGTATTTT CASSQLATDTQYF
TRBJ2-7 TRBD2 TRBV18 NA TGTGCCAGCTCACAAGCCGGGACTAGCGGGTGGGAGCAGTACTTC CASSQAGTSGWEQYF
TRBJ1-2 TRBD1 TRBV18 few TGTGCCAGCTCACCTAGACAGGGAGAAAGCTATGGCTACACCTTC CASSPRQGESYGYTF
TRBJ2-3 TRBD2 TRBV11-2 NA TGTGCCAGCAGCTCGATCGGTGGCGGGACGGGGGGTACGCAGTATTTT CASSSIGGGTGGTQYF
TRBJ2-5 TRBD2 TRBV5-1 NA TGCGCCAGCAGCGATTTAAAACTAGCGGGGACAATCCATGAGACCCAGTACTTC CASSDLKLAGTIHETQYF
TRBJ2-3 TRBD1 TRBV28 NA TGTACCAGCAGTTTACCGGGACAGGTGGCTTCGGGGACGCAGTATTTT CTSSLPGQVASGTQYF
TRBJ2-7 NA TRBV15 NA TGTGCCACCAGCAGGGACTGGTCTTGGGAGCAGTACTTC CATSRDWSWEQYF
TRBJ1-2 NA TRBV14 NA TGTGCCAGCAGCCAAGATCACAGGGCATATGGGTATGGCTACACCTTC CASSQDHRAYGYGYTF
TRBJ1-2 NA TRBV7-2 NA TGTGCCAGCAGCCCTCGGGGGGCGAGTGGCTATGGCTACACCTTC CASSPRGASGYGYTF
TRBJ2-7 TRBD2 TRBV9 NA TGTGCCAGCAGCGTAGAGGCGGGAGTCCACGAGCAGTACTTC CASSVEAGVHEQYF
TRBJ2-7 TRBD1 TRBV7-9 NA TGTGCCAGCAGCTCCGTAGGACAGGGGAAGTACGAGCAGTACTTC CASSSVGQGKYEQYF
TRBJ2-6 NA TRBV19 NA TGTGCCAGCACTCTGAACTCTGGGGCCAACGTCCTGACTTTC CASTLNSGANVLTF
TRBJ1-1 NA TRBV27 NA TGTGCCAGTTTCCGGGGGGGATTGAACACTGAAGCTTTCTTT CASFRGGLNTEAFF
TRBJ1-5 TRBD1 TRBV7-8 NA TGTGCCAGCAGCTTAGGGACAGGGATGGATCAGCCCCAGCATTTT CASSLGTGMDQPQHF
TRBJ1-2 TRBD1 TRBV27 NA TGTGCCAGCAGTACAGGGGGCCAGTACTATGGCTACACCTTC CASSTGGQYYGYTF
TRBJ1-2 NA TRBV7-9 NA TGTGCCAGCAGCCAAGGACAGCACTATGGCTACACCTTC CASSQGQHYGYTF
TRBJ2-6 NA TRBV19 NA TGTGCCAGTACCCTAGGAGGGATCTCTGGGGCCAACGTCCTGACTTTC CASTLGGISGANVLTF
TRBJ2-1 TRBD2 TRBV4-1 once TGCGCCAGCAGCCAATACACCGGGACTAGCCCGAATGAGCAGTTCTTC CASSQYTGTSPNEQFF
TRBJ1-1 TRBD1 TRBV15 NA TGTGCCACCAGAGAACAGGGGGCTGAAGCTTTCTTT CATREQGAEAFF
TRBJ1-6 TRBD1 TRBV6-5 NA TGTGCCAGCCGGGACACAGGGGGTTCACCCCTCCACTTT CASRDTGGSPLHF
TRBJ2-4 NA TRBV7-9 NA TGTGCCAGCAGCGTAGGGGGTCCGGGGAACATTCAGTACTTC CASSVGGPGNIQYF
TRBJ2-7 TRBD1 TRBV6-1 NA TGTGCCAGCAGTATCGGGACAGGCCGAACCTACGAGCAGTACTTC CASSIGTGRTYEQYF
TRBJ2-7 TRBD1 TRBV7-3 NA TGTGCCAGCAGCCCCCCGCCCGGGACAGGGTTCGAGCAGTACTTC CASSPPPGTGFEQYF
TRBJ1-2 TRBD1 TRBV5-1 NA TGCGCCAGCAGCCCTTCCCGGGACAGGGGAAGATGGTATGGCTACACCTTC CASSPSRDRGRWYGYTF
TRBJ2-7 TRBD2 TRBV5-1 NA TGCGCCAGCAGCCTTGTACCCCGAACTAGCGGGAACTCCTACGAGCAGTACTTC CASSLVPRTSGNSYEQYF
TRBJ1-4 NA TRBV6-5 NA TGTGCCAGCAGTTACATGAGAGATGAAAAACTGTTTTTT CASSYMRDEKLFF
TRBJ2-4 NA TRBV18 NA TGTGCCAGCTCTCAAGGACAAGTCAAAAACATTCAGTACTTC CASSQGQVKNIQYF